Listed below are T cell receptor beta chains from one sample, sequenced in a study of cytomegalovirus exposure and HLA in healthy donors. Produced via immunoSEQ multiplex PCR; TCRdb's table is partial and in-frame only. The sample has about 180,000 clones; 79% are singletons. The sequenced material came from PBMCs. Every receptor here comes from a woman in her thirties or forties in good health and CMV-seronegative. CDR3s include the opening cysteine and the closing phenylalanine or tryptophan. The D gene is left open where the match is weak. For some rows the clone size is stated as once, few or many, or as a class when expanded; others skip it.

clone_size	v_call	j_call	d_call	cdr3_aa	cdr3_nt
NA	TRBV27	TRBJ2-7	TRBD2	CASSRLAGAGERYF	TGTGCCAGCAGCCGACTAGCGGGGGCTGGTGAGCGGTACTTC
few	TRBV7-9	TRBJ2-1	NA	CASSWTGRSWEQFF	TGTGCCAGCAGCTGGACCGGGAGAAGCTGGGAGCAGTTCTTC
NA	TRBV5-4	TRBJ1-2	TRBD1	CASSLEGGNYGYTF	TGTGCCAGCAGCTTGGAAGGGGGCAACTATGGCTACACCTTC
NA	TRBV12-2	TRBJ1-1	NA	CASRLGRTGRNTEAFF	TGTGCAAGTCGCTTAGGACGGACTGGGCGGAACACTGAAGCTTTCTTT
NA	TRBV5-1	TRBJ2-1	NA	CASSLRGSENEQFF	TGCGCCAGCAGCTTGAGAGGTTCGGAAAATGAGCAGTTCTTC
NA	TRBV19	TRBJ1-2	NA	CAAGGYTF	TGTGCCGCGGGGGGCTACACCTTC
NA	TRBV7-6	TRBJ2-1	TRBD2	CASSLVSAAGYYNEQFF	TGTGCCAGCAGCTTAGTTTCGGCAGCGGGATACTACAATGAGCAGTTCTTC
NA	TRBV27	TRBJ2-2	NA	CASSFEKYTGELFF	TGTGCCAGCAGTTTTGAGAAGTACACCGGGGAGCTGTTTTTT
once	TRBV6-1	TRBJ1-6	NA	CASSERQSISPLHF	TGTGCCAGCAGTGAGAGACAATCAATCTCACCCCTCCACTTT
few	TRBV4-3	TRBJ2-3	NA	CASSQGLASTRTDTQYF	TGCGCCAGCAGCCAAGGGTTGGCGTCGACACGCACAGATACGCAGTATTTT
NA	TRBV9	TRBJ2-3	NA	CASSVATFSTVGTDTQYF	TGTGCCAGCAGCGTAGCAACATTTTCAACCGTCGGCACAGATACGCAGTATTTT
NA	TRBV6-5	TRBJ2-1	TRBD2	CASSYSQRGGLEQFF	TGTGCCAGCAGTTACTCCCAGCGGGGGGGCCTGGAGCAGTTCTTC
NA	TRBV7-6	TRBJ1-2	TRBD1	CASSLADRRGYTF	TGTGCCAGCAGCTTAGCGGACAGGCGTGGCTACACCTTC
NA	TRBV29-1	TRBJ1-3	NA	CSVAMAAGSGNTIYF	TGCAGCGTTGCGATGGCGGCAGGGTCTGGAAACACCATATATTTT
NA	TRBV27	TRBJ1-2	NA	CASRYSFSDGYTF	TGTGCCAGCAGGTACAGCTTTTCTGATGGCTACACCTTC
few	TRBV5-1	TRBJ1-1	NA	CASRDDSEAFF	TGCGCCAGCAGAGACGACAGTGAAGCTTTCTTT
NA	TRBV6-1	TRBJ2-7	NA	CASRVRGNEQYF	TGTGCCAGCAGGGTAAGGGGGAACGAGCAGTACTTC